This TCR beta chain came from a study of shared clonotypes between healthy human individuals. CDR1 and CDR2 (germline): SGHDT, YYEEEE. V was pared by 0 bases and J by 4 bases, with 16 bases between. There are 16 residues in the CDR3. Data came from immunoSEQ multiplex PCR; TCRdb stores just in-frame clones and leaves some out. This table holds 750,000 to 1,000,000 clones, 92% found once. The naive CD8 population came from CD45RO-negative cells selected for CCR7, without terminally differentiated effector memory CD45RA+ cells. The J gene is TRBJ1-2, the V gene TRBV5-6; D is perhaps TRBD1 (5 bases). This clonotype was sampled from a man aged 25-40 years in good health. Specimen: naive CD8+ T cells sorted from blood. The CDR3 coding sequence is TGTGCCAGCAGCTTGGCAGGGAAACGTGAGACCTATGGCTACACCTTC. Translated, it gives CASSLAGKRETYGYTF.